In this sample, the clone carrying this TCR beta chain turned up a few times. The data originate from a study of chronic HIV infection and antiretroviral therapy. The length of the CDR3 is 19 residues. Trimming cost V 0 bases and J 0 bases, with 15 bases left between them. Germline values: CDR1 LGHNA, CDR2 YNFKEQ. TCRdb re-called the 5' RACE reads with MiXCR, one entry per CDR3 protein. This sample has approximately 47,000 distinct CDR3 sequences, with over 15% found just once. The clonotype comes from an adult who had HIV and had not received antiretroviral therapy, or was an uninfected healthy control (not recorded which). The sequencing input was peripheral blood. This chain uses TRBV4-2 with TRBJ2-6; possible D gene TRBD1, 6 bases. The CDR3 loop reads CASSQEGQGTHSGANVLTF. Written as DNA, the CDR3 is TGTGCCAGCAGCCAAGAGGGCCAGGGGACACACTCTGGGGCCAACGTCCTGACTTTC.